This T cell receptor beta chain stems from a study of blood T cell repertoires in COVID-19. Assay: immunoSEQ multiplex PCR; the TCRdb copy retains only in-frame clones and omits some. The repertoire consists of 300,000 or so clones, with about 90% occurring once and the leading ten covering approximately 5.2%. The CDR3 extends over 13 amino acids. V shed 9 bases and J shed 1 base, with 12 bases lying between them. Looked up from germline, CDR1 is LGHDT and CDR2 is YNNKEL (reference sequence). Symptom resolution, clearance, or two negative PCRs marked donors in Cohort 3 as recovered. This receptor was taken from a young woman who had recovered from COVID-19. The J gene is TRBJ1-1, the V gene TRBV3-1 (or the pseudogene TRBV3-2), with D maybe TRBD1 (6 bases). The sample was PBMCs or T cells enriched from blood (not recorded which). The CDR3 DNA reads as TGTGCCAGTAGAGGACAGACGAACACTGAAGCTTTCTTT. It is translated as CASRGQTNTEAFF.